This T cell receptor (beta chain) was obtained from a study of cytomegalovirus exposure and HLA in healthy donors (dated by TCRdb to 2015 to 2018). Study-level background: An earlier analysis of approximately 640 of the donors reported 276 Gb of sequence data and 117 million unique TCR beta sequences from approximately 180 million T cells. An early release covering 500 to 750 HLA-typed donors comprised 250 to 350 gigabases of sequencing data and 85 million or so unique TCR sequences. Of the roughly 430 genotyped donors, about 84% fell in the genetic ancestry cluster associated with self-reported Caucasian donors. The study was designed to test whether signatures of past pathogen exposure could be identified by cataloging public T cell receptors. The T cell repertoires of around 670 subjects were profiled by immunosequencing and related to cytomegalovirus serostatus. Along with the approximately 700-subject first cohort, a separate validation cohort of over a hundred different subjects was used. The study combined high-throughput TCR immunosequencing, statistical association of individual TCRs with disease status, and machine learning to predict cytomegalovirus infection status. In a later analysis, previously published TCR beta repertoires from 550 to 750 donors were re-analyzed and high-resolution HLA genotyping was added so that TCR occurrence patterns could be studied. Rather than using new phenotypic data, the later analysis identified candidate immune exposures from TCR beta sequences and from how often those sequences occurred across donors. An earlier analysis of 587 of the donors applied high-throughput TCR beta sequencing to assess whether each TCR beta V gene segment acted as functional or pseudogenic. Donor age, sex, ethnicity and CMV serostatus were collected together with the repertoire data. Genome-wide SNP genotypes for about 65% of the roughly 670 donors were used in a later genetic analysis, which treated that subset as a discovery cohort. Every discovery cohort repertoire had been produced on one sequencing platform. Class I and class II HLA loci were covered by the typing at four-digit resolution. The number of typed donors differed by locus: about 629-630 for A, B, C, DRB1 and DQB1; about 520 for DQA1; approximately 600 for DPA1; and around 470 for DPB1. Because of strong linkage in the cohort, roughly five DR-DQ haplotypes were treated as single units for association and clustering. Among 350 to 400 genotyped donors of the cohort, an average of approximately 240,000 unique TCR beta nucleotide sequences were sequenced per donor, around 20% of them non-productive. General conclusions and limits of the study: According to a later genetic analysis, donors in an Asian-associated ancestry cluster had fewer N-insertions in productive TCRs than the approximately 670-donor mean. Three of the identified cytomegalovirus-associated TCR beta chains were confirmed in vitro to be specific for cytomegalovirus antigens. The earlier analysis of some 560 of the donors excluded approximately 15 rarely observed V segments, including chromosome 9 orphons, because counts were too low. In a later analysis, HLA-associated TCR beta chains showed more clonal expansion and lower generation probabilities than non-associated chains that were equally common. Most CMV-associated TCR beta chains appeared to be HLA-restricted in a later analysis, and the HLA associations seemed to be driven largely by CMV exposure. A further reported finding was that TCR beta sequences accurately predicted the HLA-A and HLA-B alleles for most subjects in the first cohort. Roughly uniform sequencing depth across donors was assumed in presence/absence analyses, although this assumption may not hold. Some IMGT-functional V segments, including TRBV6-2 and TRBV6-3, could not be distinguished by the 87-base-pair reads and were therefore excluded. A later analysis reported that several top co-occurrence clusters appeared linked to parvovirus B19, influenza, CMV and Epstein-Barr virus. For the cohort, immune exposure information was limited to CMV serostatus. In a later analysis, the rate of TCR association differed among HLA loci, with DRB1 alleles having the most associated TCRs and HLA-C alleles having the fewest. In an earlier analysis of more than 500 of the donors, most TCR beta V segments appeared in productive rearrangements about 87% or about 30% of the time, broadly matching IMGT annotations. An association between a missense DCLRE1C variant and V-gene and J-gene trimming of TCR beta chains was found in a later genetic analysis and replicated in an independent cohort. The study listed approximately 160 TCR beta chains as associated with cytomegalovirus. At a false discovery rate of 0.05, a later analysis linked some 18,000 TCR beta sequences to specific HLA alleles. When HLA alleles, especially DR and DQ, strongly co-occurred, attributing TCR associations to individual alleles was difficult. Cytomegalovirus status was reported to be diagnosed by the classifier with high specificity and sensitivity in both the original and validation cohorts. HLA typing was unavailable for some donors at each locus, so association tests used only the typed subset. While some public TCRs were present in many individuals, most TCR sequences turned up only very rarely across donors. A cluster of highly shared sequence variants was judged likely to be a technical artifact of the sequencing pipeline. Correlated functional status among segregating V segments might be attributable to linkage disequilibrium, but an unknown experimental factor could not be ruled out. In this cohort, only TCR beta chains were sequenced, and detectable features were limited by the absence of alpha or paired-chain data. According to the authors, the approach could potentially be generalized to other disease states and immunological phenotypes.

To note about this clone: This clone's antigen is unknown. No per-base quality is available; no much larger clone lies one base away.

In total, 600 or so healthy bone marrow donors made up the cohort. At the time of sampling, every cohort member was nominally healthy, though immune exposures that went unrecorded were likely present. The donor was CMV seropositive and was included in the group of 290 or so seropositive cohort members. A peripheral blood sample was provided by each donor, and peripheral blood mononuclear cells were used for TCR beta sequencing. Genomic DNA extraction from the blood cell samples was performed with the Qiagen DNeasy Blood Extraction Kit. Library generation was performed with the immunoSEQ multiplex PCR assay. For the multiplex PCR, a mixture combining 60 forward primers for TCR Vbeta segments and 13 reverse primers for TCR Jbeta segments was used. The CDR3 region of rearranged TCR beta genes was amplified from genomic DNA with a multiplex PCR assay. Amplified TCR beta libraries were sequenced as 87-base-pair reads on the Illumina HiSeq System. Per the authors' processing: Across the 640 or so repertoires, a later analysis counted about 81 million unique TCR beta chains, 8.5 million to 12 million of which were shared by at least two donors. Raw reads were error-corrected and collapsed into unique sequences with a nearest-neighbor algorithm that merged closely related sequences to remove PCR and sequencing errors. CDR3 sequences were aligned to IMGT reference sequences to assign V, D and J gene segments. Each retained sequence needed at least a six-nucleotide match to both a V gene segment and a J gene segment. A rearrangement counted as productive if the CDR3 had no stop codons and remained in frame with V and J, and every other rearrangement counted as non-productive. CDR3 was defined according to IMGT convention as the region running from the second conserved V-encoded cysteine to the conserved J-encoded phenylalanine. Sequences without an unambiguous match to a single V gene segment were excluded from the earlier analysis of approximately 560 of the donors. In an earlier analysis of roughly 500 of the donors, V segments were called functional above 56.7% productive rearrangements and were called segregating when the between-donor standard deviation exceeded 5%. A statistical classification framework was built to diagnose cytomegalovirus status from the catalog of TCR beta chain sequences. In a later analysis, TCR nucleotide sequences were compared against IMGT/GENE-DB human TR gene sequences so that V and J genes could be assigned. A later analysis assigned CDR3 sequences and most-parsimonious VDJ recombination scenarios with the TCRdist pipeline. A later analysis defined each TCR beta chain by its CDR3 amino acid sequence plus V-gene family, and excluded reads lacking a unique V-gene family. In a later analysis, several hundred highly shared, low-generation-probability nucleotide sequences were removed to address suspected cross-contamination and a sequencing artifact. In a later analysis, a clonal expansion index for each public chain was calculated from normalized within-repertoire ranks of inferred template counts. In a later analysis, generation probabilities were computed with a VDJ recombination model fitted to out-of-frame rearrangements, and the resulting probabilities were checked against IGoR. Hypergeometric tests were used in a later analysis to score TCR-TCR, TCR-HLA and TCR-CMV co-occurrence, with a repertoire-size bias correction applied to the TCR pairs. To estimate false discovery rates, a later analysis permuted the HLA or CMV assignments 20 times. In a later analysis, co-occurring TCRs were grouped using DBSCAN, with TCRdist sequence similarity added in when clustering inside HLA-allele-positive subsets. Repertoires with fewer than 30,000 or more than 120,000 public chains were left out of co-occurrence clustering, as were five repertoires with anomalous nucleotide sharing. Held by TCRdb, this immuneACCESS table contains in-frame sequences only and omits some clones. Under half of the omission traces to an unresolved V gene where checked; the cause of the rest is unknown. That table gives V, J and clone size, and the DNA gave D and trimming. The sample yields some 160,000 clones; approximately 84% were counted once. Roughly 1.4% of the sample lies in the top ten.

The V and J ends are trimmed by 6 bases and 6 bases, leaving 8 bases between them. The germline V gene (reference sequence) gives CDR1 as DFQATT and CDR2 as SNEGSKA. The CDR3, cysteine through phenylalanine, is 10 amino acids long. The CDR3 DNA has 30 bases and is translated from base 1. Input material: PBMCs. The rearrangement combines TRBV20-1 with TRBJ2-5, with an unclear D gene assignment. The clonotype comes from a man aged 50-60 years in good health and CMV-seropositive. The nucleotides are TGCAGTGCCAACTATCAGACCCAGTACTTC. Its protein is CSANYQTQYF.